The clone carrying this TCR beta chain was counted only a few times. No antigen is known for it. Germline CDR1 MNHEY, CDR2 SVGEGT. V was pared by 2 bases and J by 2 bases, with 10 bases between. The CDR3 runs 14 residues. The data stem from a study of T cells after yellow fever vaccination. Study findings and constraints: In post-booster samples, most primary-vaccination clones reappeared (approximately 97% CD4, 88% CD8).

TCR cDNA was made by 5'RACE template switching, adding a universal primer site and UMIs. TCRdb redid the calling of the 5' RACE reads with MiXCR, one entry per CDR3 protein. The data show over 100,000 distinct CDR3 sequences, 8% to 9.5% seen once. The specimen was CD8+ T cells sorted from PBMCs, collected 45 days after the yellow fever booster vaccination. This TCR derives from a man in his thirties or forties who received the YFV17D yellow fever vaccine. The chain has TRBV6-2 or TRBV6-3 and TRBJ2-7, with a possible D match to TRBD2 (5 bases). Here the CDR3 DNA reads TGTGCCAGCAGTTACGGCGGACTGACCTACGAGCAGTACTTC. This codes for CASSYGGLTYEQYF.